The rows below give T cell receptor beta chains drawn from one sample of a study of siplizumab effects on memory and regulatory T cells. Profiled with immunoSEQ multiplex PCR; TCRdb holds only in-frame clones, not every one. In the table there are about 100,000 clones, approximately 94% of which are singletons. Sequenced input: non-Treg CD4+ T cells sorted from blood. The receptors shown here come from a human donor in good health. Both conserved end residues are part of each CDR3. Part of the rows lack a size; the others show once, few, many or a class for expanded clones.

clone size: .
V gene: TRBV30
CDR3 protein: CAWKLAGSYEQYF

clone size: .
V gene: TRBV7-2
CDR3 protein: CASLAGGPNNEQFF

clone size: .
V gene: TRBV4-2
CDR3 protein: CASSQGASGREQETQYF

clone size: .
V gene: TRBV5-1
CDR3 protein: CASSSQAGPSETQYF

clone size: .
V gene: TRBV6-6
CDR3 protein: CASSLGYEQYF

clone size: .
V gene: TRBV14
CDR3 protein: CASSQDLADSEAFF

clone size: .
V gene: TRBV10-2
CDR3 protein: CASRGTSGILSYNEQFF

clone size: .
V gene: TRBV7-2
CDR3 protein: CASSPRLAGGLNTGELFF

clone size: once
V gene: TRBV5-1
CDR3 protein: CASSPGTGVYEQYF

clone size: .
V gene: TRBV5-4
CDR3 protein: CASSPLNTEAFF

clone size: .
V gene: TRBV28
CDR3 protein: CASSLYHRDRAETQYF

clone size: .
V gene: TRBV19
CDR3 protein: CASKNRASYNEQFF

clone size: .
V gene: TRBV6-1
CDR3 protein: CASSETGRYGYTF

clone size: once
V gene: TRBV28
CDR3 protein: CASTPPGGMGNQPQHF

clone size: .
V gene: TRBV28
CDR3 protein: CASSLAGEVRQFF

clone size: .
V gene: TRBV5-6
CDR3 protein: CASSLPGQGAGAGELFF

clone size: .
V gene: TRBV7-9
CDR3 protein: CASSLDSNTEAFF

clone size: .
V gene: TRBV9
CDR3 protein: CASSDRDSSGNTIYF

clone size: .
V gene: TRBV11-2
CDR3 protein: CASSLAGGGLAKNIQYF

clone size: .
V gene: TRBV5-1
CDR3 protein: CASSLTTVAGGNYEQYF

clone size: .
V gene: TRBV7-3
CDR3 protein: CASSVTPGGNTEAFF

clone size: .
V gene: TRBV6-6
CDR3 protein: CASQQGSYEQYF

clone size: .
V gene: TRBV10-3
CDR3 protein: CAISESPGGEAFF

clone size: .
V gene: TRBV15
CDR3 protein: CATSRVLVFSNQPQHF

clone size: .
V gene: TRBV5-1
CDR3 protein: CASSRTGGSANEKLFF

clone size: once
V gene: TRBV29-1
CDR3 protein: CSVGQGGSPNEKLFF

clone size: .
V gene: TRBV5-8
CDR3 protein: CASSFLKTIAGGPIHEQYF

clone size: .
V gene: TRBV5-1
CDR3 protein: CASSLVRQGRNEQFF

clone size: .
V gene: TRBV5-1
CDR3 protein: CASSFTQGRGGEAFF

clone size: .
V gene: TRBV14
CDR3 protein: CASSQDRGLDTQYF

clone size: once
V gene: TRBV10-3
CDR3 protein: CAISESMGRGYEQYF

clone size: .
V gene: TRBV11-3
CDR3 protein: CASSPSLGGDTQYF

clone size: .
V gene: TRBV19
CDR3 protein: CASIGRRGTSGKGTDTQYF

clone size: .
V gene: TRBV2
CDR3 protein: CASSRDPGLAYNEQFF

clone size: .
V gene: TRBV5-1
CDR3 protein: CASSLGGGVEQYF

clone size: .
V gene: TRBV28
CDR3 protein: CASSPTSGKGRYEQYF

clone size: .
V gene: TRBV28
CDR3 protein: CASLTGRAYEQYF

clone size: .
V gene: TRBV11-1
CDR3 protein: CASSSNSGNYGYTF

clone size: .
V gene: TRBV7-3
CDR3 protein: CASSLKATGASGSRGEQFF

clone size: .
V gene: TRBV28
CDR3 protein: CASGQGDSYEQYF

clone size: .
V gene: TRBV7-9
CDR3 protein: CASSLAKWGLAGRSYEQYF

clone size: once
V gene: TRBV28
CDR3 protein: CASSLGDRHGGLFF

clone size: .
V gene: TRBV11-2
CDR3 protein: CASSSGLAGVDEQYF

clone size: .
V gene: TRBV28
CDR3 protein: CASRPGGKETQYF

clone size: .
V gene: TRBV9
CDR3 protein: CASSQSAVSQGYEQYF

clone size: once
V gene: TRBV25-1
CDR3 protein: CASSDQGYEQYF

clone size: .
V gene: TRBV2
CDR3 protein: CASIPRRDTEAFF

clone size: once
V gene: TRBV4-1
CDR3 protein: CASSKTRDLSTGELFF

clone size: .
V gene: TRBV6-5
CDR3 protein: CASSTRPKPQHF

clone size: .
V gene: TRBV7-9
CDR3 protein: CASSFYQDEQFF

clone size: .
V gene: TRBV6-5
CDR3 protein: CASSYGTGGFYEQYF

clone size: once
V gene: TRBV9
CDR3 protein: CASSGAVFGSGANVLTF

clone size: .
V gene: TRBV11-2
CDR3 protein: CASRDIQTGNIQYF

clone size: .
V gene: TRBV7-2
CDR3 protein: CASSLDPAQGVGYTF

clone size: .
V gene: TRBV28
CDR3 protein: CASSTGPGSYGYTF